The clone carrying this TCR beta chain was seen a handful of times. Its antigen is unknown. A read error may explain this, as a much larger clone is one base away. The data were obtained in a study of response to subunit inactivated influenza vaccine. Study-wide findings and caveats: Authors suggested each seasonal flu vaccination may recruit only limited numbers of new T cells.

Via MiXCR, TCRdb re-called the RT-PCR reads, giving one row per CDR3 protein. The sample has 630,000 or so distinct CDR3 sequences, about a sixth seen once. This CDR3 has 13 amino acids. V lost 4 bases and J 1 base, leaving 7 bases between the germline ends. Sequenced material: PBMCs from blood, taken roughly 12 days after vaccination. The source is a man aged 50-59 years who received an inactivated influenza vaccine. The chain is built from TRBV12-3 or TRBV12-4 and TRBJ1-1, with D tentatively TRBD1 (6 bases). The CDR3 DNA reads as TGTGCCAGCAGTTGGGGGCCGAACACTGAAGCTTTCTTT. Residues: CASSWGPNTEAFF.